Sequencing of this T cell receptor (beta chain) was carried out in a study of T cell responses to AZD1222 COVID-19 vaccine (dated by TCRdb to the early 2020s). Background for the entire study: A total of around 240 trial participants underwent TCR sequencing, of whom 207 had received two doses of AZD1222 and 26 had received two doses of the MenACWY control vaccine. Trial participants were enrolled by age into subgroups of 18-55, 56-69 and 70-plus years, and roughly 150, 30 and 60 TCR-sequenced participants, respectively, were included in these subgroups.

The CDR3 regions of human TCRbeta chains were analyzed by immunosequencing. The source study handled its data this way. TCRs in the repertoires were matched against a reference library of SARS-CoV-2-specific TCRs that had been generated with the MIRA antigen-specificity platform. Breadth was defined as the fraction of unique TCRs that were SARS-CoV-2-associated. Depth was defined as the fraction of total T cells that were SARS-CoV-2-associated. Using the MIRA data, every spike-specific TCR was mapped to the spike region that the TCR reacted to and assigned to either a CD4 or a CD8 class. Log10-transformed breadth and depth values were compared by one-way ANOVA with Sidak's multiple comparisons tests. TCRdb stores this immuneACCESS table with in-frame sequences only. Part of the clones is absent; in the studies checked, under half of the shortfall reflects unresolved V genes, and no reason is known for the rest. Clonal size and the V and J genes are those of that table, whereas D and trimming came from the DNA. Recorded for this sample are tens of thousands of clones; 75% to 90% of them occurred a single time. Together, the top ten hold 6.9% of the sample.

Broader findings and caveats from the paper: A significant rise in spike-specific TCR breadth and depth was observed after two AZD1222 doses relative to day 0 and relative to MenACWY recipients. No day 14 peak-response samples were available, so repertoires were characterized only after the peak T cell response. Epitopes outside the regions mutated in the B.1.351 and B.1.1.7 variants were reportedly recognized by nearly half of the unique spike-specific TCRs. The 56-69-year group was small, and its depth increase did not reach significance, likely because of low power. CD4 TCRs associated with the vaccine covered the entire spike protein, and the dominant responses were in regions 160-218 and 743-854. Only five or six AZD1222 recipients were SARS-CoV-2 seropositive at baseline, limiting conclusions about previously exposed vaccinees. Most participants were white British and females outnumbered males, and the authors suggested that clonal diversity may have been underestimated.

Regarding this clone: Its cognate antigen has yet to be identified. Base qualities are not provided; no much larger clone lies one nucleotide away.

What this sample's time point label stands for: about 28 days (+/-7) after the second vaccine dose. AZD1222 recipients with second doses at about 4 weeks or about 12 weeks were pooled, because spike-specific TCR depth and breadth did not differ between schedules. Vaccinee samples came from UK trials COV001 and COV002, including a single-blind randomized controlled phase 2/3 trial of AZD1222 (ChAdOx1 nCoV-19) in healthy adults. Trial participant PBMC samples were collected at day 0 and day 28 after the second dose for TCRbeta chain sequencing. This TCR derives from an adult who received the AZD1222 COVID-19 vaccine. Specimen: peripheral blood, collected 28 days after the second AZD1222 dose.

The nucleotides read TGTGCCAGCAGCCAGGGACGCTATGGCTACACCTTC. This yields the protein CASSQGRYGYTF. The chain is assembled from TRBV28 and TRBJ1-2; a tentative D match to TRBD1 spans 5 bases. Including cysteine and phenylalanine, the CDR3 has 12 amino acids. The entry retains the CDR3 DNA only, 36 bases that are in frame from base 1. V sheds 6 bases and J sheds 4 bases, leaving 9 bases between their ends. The germline V gene specifies MDHEN as CDR1 and SYDVKM as CDR2.